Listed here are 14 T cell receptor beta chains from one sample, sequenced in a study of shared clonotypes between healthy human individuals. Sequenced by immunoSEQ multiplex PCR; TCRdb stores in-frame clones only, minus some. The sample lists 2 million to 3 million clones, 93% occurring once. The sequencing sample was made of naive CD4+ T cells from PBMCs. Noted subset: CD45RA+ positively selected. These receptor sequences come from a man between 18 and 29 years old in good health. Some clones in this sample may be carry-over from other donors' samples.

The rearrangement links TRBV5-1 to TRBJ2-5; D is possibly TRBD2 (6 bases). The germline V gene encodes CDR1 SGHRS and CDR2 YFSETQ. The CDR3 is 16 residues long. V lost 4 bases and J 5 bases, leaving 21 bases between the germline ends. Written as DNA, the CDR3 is TGCGCCAGCAGCCCCGGAGATAGCTCGGGGGTGGAGACCCAGTACTTC. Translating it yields CASSPGDSSGVETQYF.

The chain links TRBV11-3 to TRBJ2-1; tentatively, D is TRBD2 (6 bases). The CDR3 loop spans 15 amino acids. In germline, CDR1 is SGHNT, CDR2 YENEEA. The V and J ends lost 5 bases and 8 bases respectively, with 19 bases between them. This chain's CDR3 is CASSVGATSRDEQFF. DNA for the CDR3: TGTGCCAGCAGCGTCGGGGCGACTAGTCGCGATGAGCAGTTCTTC.

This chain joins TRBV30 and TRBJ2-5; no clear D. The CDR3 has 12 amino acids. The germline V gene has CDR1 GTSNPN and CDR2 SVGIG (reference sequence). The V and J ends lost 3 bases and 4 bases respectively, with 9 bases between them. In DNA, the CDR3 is TGTGCCTGGAGAGCCGTCCGAGAGACCCAGTACTTC. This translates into CAWRAVRETQYF.

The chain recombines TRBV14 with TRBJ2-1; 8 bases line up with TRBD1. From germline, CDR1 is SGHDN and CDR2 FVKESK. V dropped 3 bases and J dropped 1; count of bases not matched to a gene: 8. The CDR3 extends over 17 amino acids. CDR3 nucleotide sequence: TGTGCCAGCAGCCATCCTGGGGACAGGCGATCCTACAATGAGCAGTTCTTC. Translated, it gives CASSHPGDRRSYNEQFF.

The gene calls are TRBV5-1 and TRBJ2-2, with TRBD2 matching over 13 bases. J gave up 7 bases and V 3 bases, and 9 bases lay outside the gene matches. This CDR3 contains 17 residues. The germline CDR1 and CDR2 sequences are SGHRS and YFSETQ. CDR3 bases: TGCGCCAGCAGCTCAGCGGGACTAGCGGGATTTAGCGGGGAGCTGTTTTTT. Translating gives CASSSAGLAGFSGELFF.

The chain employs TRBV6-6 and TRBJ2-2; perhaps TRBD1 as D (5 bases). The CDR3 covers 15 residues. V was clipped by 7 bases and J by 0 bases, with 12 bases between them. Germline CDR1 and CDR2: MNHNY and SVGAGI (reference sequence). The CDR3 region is CASTRTLANTGELFF. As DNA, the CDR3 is TGTGCCAGCACCAGGACACTCGCGAACACCGGGGAGCTGTTTTTT.

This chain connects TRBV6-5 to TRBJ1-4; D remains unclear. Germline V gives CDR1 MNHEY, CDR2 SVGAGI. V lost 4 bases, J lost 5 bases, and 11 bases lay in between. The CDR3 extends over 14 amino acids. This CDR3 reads CASSSYGGNEKLFF. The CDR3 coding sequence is TGTGCCAGCAGTTCGTATGGCGGGAATGAAAAACTGTTTTTT.

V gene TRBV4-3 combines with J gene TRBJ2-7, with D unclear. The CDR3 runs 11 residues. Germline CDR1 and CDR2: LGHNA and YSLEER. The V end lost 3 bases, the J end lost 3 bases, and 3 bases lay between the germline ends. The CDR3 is CASSQFYEQYF. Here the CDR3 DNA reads TGCGCCAGCAGCCAGTTCTACGAGCAGTACTTC.

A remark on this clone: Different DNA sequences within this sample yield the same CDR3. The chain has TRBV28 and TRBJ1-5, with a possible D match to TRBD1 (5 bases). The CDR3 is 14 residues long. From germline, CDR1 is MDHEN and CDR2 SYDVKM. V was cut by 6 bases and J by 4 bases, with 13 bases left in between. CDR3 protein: CASREGTGNQPQHF. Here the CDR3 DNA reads TGTGCCAGCAGGGAGGGGACTGGTAATCAGCCCCAGCATTTT.

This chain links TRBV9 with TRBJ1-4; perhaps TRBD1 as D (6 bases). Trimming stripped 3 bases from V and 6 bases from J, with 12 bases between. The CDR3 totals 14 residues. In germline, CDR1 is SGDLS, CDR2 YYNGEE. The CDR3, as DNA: TGTGCCAGCAGCGCCAGGGGTAGTGATGAAAAACTGTTTTTT. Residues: CASSARGSDEKLFF.

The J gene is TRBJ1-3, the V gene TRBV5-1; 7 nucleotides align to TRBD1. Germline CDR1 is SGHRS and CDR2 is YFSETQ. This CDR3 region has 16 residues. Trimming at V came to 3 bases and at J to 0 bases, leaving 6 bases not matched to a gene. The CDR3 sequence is CASSYTGAFSGNTIYF. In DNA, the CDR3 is TGCGCCAGCAGCTATACAGGGGCCTTCTCTGGAAACACCATATATTTT.

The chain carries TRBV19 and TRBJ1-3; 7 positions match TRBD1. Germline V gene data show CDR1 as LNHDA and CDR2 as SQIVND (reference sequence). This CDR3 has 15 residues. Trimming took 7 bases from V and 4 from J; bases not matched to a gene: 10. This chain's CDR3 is CASIPRDSEGNTIYF. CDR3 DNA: TGTGCCAGTATCCCCCGGGACAGTGAAGGAAACACCATATATTTT.

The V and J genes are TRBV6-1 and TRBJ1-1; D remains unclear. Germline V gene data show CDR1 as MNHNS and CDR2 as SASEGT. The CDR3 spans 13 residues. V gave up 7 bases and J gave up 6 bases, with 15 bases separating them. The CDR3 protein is CASTLLGFSEAFF. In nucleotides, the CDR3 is TGTGCCAGCACTCTATTGGGATTCTCTGAAGCTTTCTTT.

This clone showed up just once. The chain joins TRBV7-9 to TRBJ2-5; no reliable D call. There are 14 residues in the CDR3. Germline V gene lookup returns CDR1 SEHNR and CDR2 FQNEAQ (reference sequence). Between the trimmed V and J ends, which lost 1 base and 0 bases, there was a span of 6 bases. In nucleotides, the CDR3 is TGTGCCAGCAGCTTAGGGCAGCACCAAGAGACCCAGTACTTC. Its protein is CASSLGQHQETQYF.